This TCR beta chain came from a study of radiotherapy plus CTLA-4 blockade in lung cancer. On the study more broadly: Among patients, approximately 17% showed objective responses, and over 30% had disease control. Study-wide findings and caveats: There was expansion of tumor-derived TCR clones in blood after radiotherapy plus ipilimumab. Dynamics of early blood T cell clones, together with interferon-beta, were reportedly the best predictors of response.

This clone has just one count. No antigen is known for it. TCRdb's table, derived via immunoSEQ multiplex PCR, lists solely in-frame clones and lacks some. The table includes about 87,000 clones, around nine tenths detected once. Chemo-refractory metastatic non-small-cell lung cancer patients underwent focal radiation alongside CTLA-4 blockade with ipilimumab. V was clipped by 5 bases and J by 6 bases, with 12 bases between them. Germline-derived CDR1 and CDR2 are SGHTA and FQGTGA. The CDR3 covers 13 residues. Sequencing used peripheral blood, obtained from a patient treated with radiotherapy plus ipilimumab. The rearrangement links TRBV7-3 to TRBJ2-3; TRBD1 is a possible D gene (5 bases). The receptor was isolated from a human donor with non-small cell lung cancer that progressed on radiotherapy plus ipilimumab. The CDR3 bases are TGTGCCAGCAGCCAGGGAACTTTGGATACGCAGTATTTT. Protein product: CASSQGTLDTQYF.